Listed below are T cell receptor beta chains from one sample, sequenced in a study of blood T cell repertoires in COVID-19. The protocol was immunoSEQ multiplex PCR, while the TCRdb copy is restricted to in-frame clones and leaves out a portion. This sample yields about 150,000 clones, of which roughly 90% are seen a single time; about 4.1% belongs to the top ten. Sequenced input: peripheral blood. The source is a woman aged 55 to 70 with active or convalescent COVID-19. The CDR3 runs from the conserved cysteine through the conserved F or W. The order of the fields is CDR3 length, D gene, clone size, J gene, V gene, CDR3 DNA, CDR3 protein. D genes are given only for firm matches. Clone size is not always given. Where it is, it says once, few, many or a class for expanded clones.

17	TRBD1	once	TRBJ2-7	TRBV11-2	TGTGCCAGCAGCTTAGACCGGTGGGCCACAGGGGAATACGAGCAGTACTTC	CASSLDRWATGEYEQYF
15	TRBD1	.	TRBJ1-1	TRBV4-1	TGCGCCAGCAGCCTCTGGACAGGCCCCAACACTGAAGCTTTCTTT	CASSLWTGPNTEAFF
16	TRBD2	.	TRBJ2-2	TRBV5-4	TGTGCCAGCAGCTTGGCCGCTAGCGGGGGGGCCGGGGAGCTGTTTTTT	CASSLAASGGAGELFF
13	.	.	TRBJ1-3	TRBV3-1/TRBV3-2	TGTGCCAGCAGCCAAATGGCCGGAAACACCATATATTTT	CASSQMAGNTIYF
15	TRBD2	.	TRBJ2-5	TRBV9	TGTGCCAGCAGCCGAGGGACTAGTGGTGGGGAGACCCAGTACTTC	CASSRGTSGGETQYF
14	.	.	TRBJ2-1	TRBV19	TGTGCCAGAAGGCCACAGGGTATCAATAATGAGCAGTTCTTC	CARRPQGINNEQFF
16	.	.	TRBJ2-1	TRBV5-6	TGTGCCAGCAGCTCTCAAAAGGTGGGGCTGGGCAATGAGCAGTTCTTC	CASSSQKVGLGNEQFF
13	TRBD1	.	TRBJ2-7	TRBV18	TGTGCCAGCGGGGGACAGGGAGAGGCCGAGCAGTACTTC	CASGGQGEAEQYF
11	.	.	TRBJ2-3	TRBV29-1	TGCAGCGTTGCCCAGGGGGATACGCAGTATTTT	CSVAQGDTQYF
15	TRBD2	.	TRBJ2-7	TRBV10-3	TGTGCCATCAGTGACCAGACTAGCGGAAGCTACGAGCAGTACTTC	CAISDQTSGSYEQYF
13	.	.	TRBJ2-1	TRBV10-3	TGTGCCATCAGGGGCACCCCGATGAATGAGCAGTTCTTC	CAIRGTPMNEQFF
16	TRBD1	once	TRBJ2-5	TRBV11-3	TGTGCCAGCAGCCCGCCCAGGGCCAGGGACAGGGAGACCCAGTACTTC	CASSPPRARDRETQYF
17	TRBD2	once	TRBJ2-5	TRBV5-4	TGTGCCAGCAGCACCCTAGCGGGGGGATCCTCGCGAGAGACCCAGTACTTC	CASSTLAGGSSRETQYF
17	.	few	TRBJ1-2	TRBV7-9	TGTGCCAGCAGCTTAAGGACCGAGTTGGGGGGGAACTATGGCTACACCTTC	CASSLRTELGGNYGYTF
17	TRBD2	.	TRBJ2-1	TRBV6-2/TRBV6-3	TGTGCCAGCAGTTACTCGACTAGCGGGAGCTCCTACAATGAGCAGTTCTTC	CASSYSTSGSSYNEQFF
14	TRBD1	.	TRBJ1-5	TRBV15	TGTGCCACCAGCACGGGACAGGGCGATCAGCCCCAGCATTTT	CATSTGQGDQPQHF
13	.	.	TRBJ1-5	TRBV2	TGTGCCAGCGGGGGGACTCCCAATCAGCCCCAGCATTTT	CASGGTPNQPQHF